Below are 30 T cell receptor beta chains sequenced from a single sample in a study of pediatric ulcerative colitis. Some clones are missing from TCRdb's copy, which holds only in-frame ones; the method was immunoSEQ multiplex PCR. The table records 30,000 to 45,000 clones, 83% of them present only once. Input material: blood. The receptors here all came from a girl between 10 and 17 years old with moderate ulcerative colitis.

This chain uses TRBV7-9 with TRBJ2-3, with 10 bases lining up with TRBD2. CDR3 length: 16 residues. With 5 bases clipped from V and 2 bases from J, the junction kept 7 bases outside the gene matches. Per the germline V gene, CDR1 is SEHNR and CDR2 is FQNEAQ (reference sequence). CDR3 DNA sequence: TGTGCCAGCAGCCTCTGGACTAGCGGATACACAGATACGCAGTATTTT. Translation gives CASSLWTSGYTDTQYF.

The chain couples TRBV5-1 to TRBJ1-2; D uncertain. Deletions cut 4 bases from V and 2 bases from J, with 9 bases between. This CDR3 comprises 13 residues. CDR1 is SGHRS and CDR2 is YFSETQ in the germline V gene. CDR3 protein: CASSGQLNYGYTF. The CDR3 DNA reads TGCGCCAGCAGCGGGCAGTTAAACTATGGCTACACCTTC.

The V call is TRBV13, the J call TRBJ2-5, with 8 bases aligning to TRBD1. The length of the CDR3 is 13 residues. Germline loops: CDR1 PRHDT, CDR2 FYEKMQ (reference sequence). The V gene end was trimmed by 5 bases and the J gene end by 5 bases; junction bases not matched to a gene: 4. In DNA, the CDR3 is TGTGCCAGCAGCCTCAACAGGGGGGAGACCCAGTACTTC. This codes for CASSLNRGETQYF.

V is TRBV19 and J is TRBJ2-1, with D unclear. The CDR3 loop spans 13 amino acids. V shed 5 bases and J shed 7 bases, with 12 bases lying between them. CDR1 and CDR2 (germline): LNHDA, SQIVND (reference sequence). CDR3 DNA sequence: TGTGCCAGTAGTGACCTCAGCAGGAATGAGCAGTTCTTC. It codes for CASSDLSRNEQFF.

This clone was counted between two and nine times. The V and J genes are TRBV19 and TRBJ2-1; TRBD2 agrees at 13 bases. The trim removed 6 bases at V and 5 bases at J, leaving 1 base unmatched. Per germline, CDR1 LNHDA and CDR2 SQIVND (reference sequence). CDR3 length: 14 residues. The CDR3 here is CASSGTSGDNEQFF. CDR3 bases: TGTGCCAGTAGCGGGACTAGCGGGGACAATGAGCAGTTCTTC.

The chain uses TRBV27 and TRBJ1-6; the match to TRBD1 covers 9 bases. CDR3 length: 14 residues. Germline values: CDR1 MNHEY, CDR2 SMNVEV (reference sequence). The J segment lost 9 bases and the V segment lost 4 bases, leaving 4 bases of the junction unmatched. This chain's CDR3 is CASSWGQGASPLHF. The CDR3 DNA sequence: TGTGCCAGCAGTTGGGGACAGGGAGCTTCACCCCTCCACTTT.

This rearrangement joins TRBV7-6 to TRBJ1-2; D might be TRBD1 (5 bases). From germline, CDR1 is SGHVS and CDR2 FNYEAQ. The CDR3 runs to 13 residues. Trimming stripped 3 bases from V and 8 bases from J, with 13 bases between. The CDR3 DNA is TGTGCCAGCAGCTTCTCCAGGCAGGGCGGCTACACCTTC. Its translation: CASSFSRQGGYTF.

The gene calls are TRBV19 and TRBJ1-4, with D possibly matching TRBD1 (5 bases). Trimming shortened V by 3 bases and J by 6 bases, and 17 bases separated the two germline ends. The CDR3 has 16 amino acids. Germline CDR1 and CDR2: LNHDA and SQIVND (reference sequence). The CDR3 DNA reads as TGTGCCAGTAGTATGGCAGGGCGAGGGGACGATGAAAAACTGTTTTTT. Its translation: CASSMAGRGDDEKLFF.

The gene calls are TRBV7-7 and TRBJ2-7; D is unresolved. Trimming cost V 1 base and J 1 base, with 8 bases left between them. CDR1 is SSHAT, CDR2 FNYEAQ, per germline (reference sequence). This CDR3 has 14 residues. CDR3 sequence reads: CASSLDTASYEQYF. The CDR3 DNA follows: TGTGCCAGCAGCTTAGATACCGCTTCCTACGAGCAGTACTTC.

The chain employs TRBV5-4 and TRBJ1-2, with TRBD1 matching over 7 bases. The germline gives CDR1 SGHNT, CDR2 YYREEE (reference sequence). V was pared by 1 base and J by 4 bases, with 4 bases of the junction left unmatched. This CDR3 is 14 amino acids long. The CDR3 DNA reads as TGTGCCAGCAGCTTGCCAGGACAGGTCTATGGCTACACCTTC. Amino acids: CASSLPGQVYGYTF.

The J gene is TRBJ1-5, the V gene TRBV6-5; 10 bases map to TRBD1. V lost 0 bases to trimming and J lost 4 bases; unmatched junction nucleotides: 3. Germline V gene lookup returns CDR1 MNHEY and CDR2 SVGAGI. The CDR3 loop spans 16 amino acids. The CDR3 DNA sequence: TGTGCCAGCAGTTACTCGACAGGGGGCCTAAATCAGCCCCAGCATTTT. This encodes CASSYSTGGLNQPQHF.

The chain couples TRBV6-5 to TRBJ2-7, with 8 bases aligning to TRBD1. V trimming: 4 bases; J trimming: 3 bases; junction bases outside the gene matches: 5. Germline values: CDR1 MNHEY, CDR2 SVGAGI. The CDR3 contains 14 residues. The chain's CDR3 is CASSSSGQVYEQYF. Written as DNA, the CDR3 is TGTGCCAGCAGTTCCTCGGGACAGGTCTACGAGCAGTACTTC.

This clone was seen once. The V gene is TRBV11-2, the J gene TRBJ2-7; D gene unclear. There are 13 residues in the CDR3. Germline assignment: CDR1 SGHAT and CDR2 FQNNGV. The V end lost 6 bases, the J end lost 0 bases, and 9 bases lay between the germline ends. CDR3 sequence reads: CASRLSSSYEQYF. CDR3 nucleotides: TGTGCCAGCAGGCTATCTAGCTCCTACGAGCAGTACTTC.

This clone has only a few counts. This sequence joins TRBV7-9 and TRBJ2-1, with TRBD2 matching 8 bases. CDR3 size: 15 residues. Germline-derived CDR1 and CDR2 are SEHNR and FQNEAQ (reference sequence). With 5 bases clipped from V and 4 bases from J, the junction kept 7 bases outside the gene matches. CDR3 nucleotides: TGTGCCAGCAGCATCTCACTAGCGGAGTACAATGAGCAGTTCTTC. Translation gives CASSISLAEYNEQFF.

This clone is a singleton in its sample. At one end, the junction sequence differs from germline, possibly due to a read error. This chain uses TRBV6-1 with TRBJ2-3; TRBD1 agrees at 8 bases. The CDR3 covers 14 residues. Germline-derived CDR1 and CDR2 are MNHNS and SASEGT. In DNA form, the CDR3 reads TGTGCCAGGGGTCCGGGACAGGTTAAAGATCCGCAGTATTTT. Amino acid sequence: CARGPGQVKDPQYF.

The chain recombines TRBV4-3 with TRBJ1-4; perhaps TRBD1 as D (5 bases). CDR1 is LGHNA and CDR2 is YSLEER in the germline V gene. V lost 0 bases and J 8 bases, leaving 16 bases between the germline ends. The CDR3 has 16 residues. The CDR3 sequence is CASSQDGNRMGEKLFF. CDR3 DNA: TGCGCCAGCAGCCAAGACGGTAACAGGATGGGCGAAAAACTGTTTTTT.

Points on this clone: The junction shows a germline mismatch at one end, possibly a read error. The V and J genes are TRBV10-3 and TRBJ2-7; D may be TRBD2 (7 bases). Germline CDR1 and CDR2: ENHRY and SYGVKD. This CDR3 spans 15 amino acids. The CDR3 DNA follows: TGTGCCAGCAGTTATCGCAGGGGAGGGTTCTACGAGCAGTACTTC. This gives the protein CASSYRRGGFYEQYF.

V is TRBV19 and J is TRBJ2-1; 7 bases line up with TRBD2. Germline V CDR1 and CDR2: LNHDA, SQIVND (reference sequence). With V trimmed by 3 bases and J by 0 bases, 2 bases remained unmatched. The CDR3 loop spans 15 amino acids. CDR3 nucleotides: TGTGCCAGTAGTATCGGGGGGAACTCCTACAATGAGCAGTTCTTC. Translation gives CASSIGGNSYNEQFF.

The chain joins TRBV29-1 to TRBJ2-5; either TRBD1 or TRBD2 may fit D (5 bases each). CDR3 size: 13 residues. The V end was cut by 7 bases, the J end by 4 bases, with 16 bases between. The germline CDR1 and CDR2 sequences are SQVTM and ANQGSEA. CDR3 DNA sequence: TGCAGCGGGGGCTCGGCGGGCACAGAGACCCAGTACTTC. The encoded protein is CSGGSAGTETQYF. Full variable domain (remainder filled in from reference TRBV29-1 and TRBJ2-5): SAVISQKPSRDICQRGTSLTIQCQVDSQVTMMFWYRQQPGQSLTLIATANQGSEATYESGFVIDKFPISRPNLTFSTLTVSNMSPEDSSIYLCSGGSAGTETQYFGPGTRLLVL.

This rearrangement joins TRBV14 to TRBJ2-5; D may correspond to TRBD1 or TRBD2 (5 bases each). V was pared by 0 bases and J by 1 base, with 12 bases between. Germline assignment: CDR1 SGHDN and CDR2 FVKESK. The CDR3 is made up of 16 amino acids. CDR3 DNA: TGTGCCAGCAGCCAAGAAGATTGGGGGACCCAAGAGACCCAGTACTTC. Its translation is CASSQEDWGTQETQYF.

This clone was picked up a small number of times. The same CDR3 arises from other DNA sequences in this sample as well. The chain uses TRBV29-1 and TRBJ1-1; D gene ambiguous. The V and J ends lost 4 bases and 0 bases respectively, with 3 bases between them. Germline CDR1 is SQVTM and CDR2 is ANQGSEA. The CDR3 length is 11 residues. The CDR3 sequence is CSVGVNTEAFF. DNA of the CDR3: TGCAGCGTTGGGGTGAACACTGAAGCTTTCTTT.

CDR3: CSGTWDRKEYF. The CDR3 nucleotides read TGCAGCGGGACGTGGGACAGGAAGGAGTACTTC. This chain joins TRBV29-1 and TRBJ2-7, with 8 bases that match TRBD1. CDR1 SQVTM and CDR2 ANQGSEA come from the germline V gene. CDR3 length equals 11 residues. The ends lost 7 bases at V and 11 bases at J; junction bases unmatched: 10.

The chain joins TRBV6-1 to TRBJ2-7; D not certain. V was shortened by 4 bases and J by 1 base, with 8 bases between the two germline ends. The CDR3 loop spans 13 amino acids. In germline, CDR1 is MNHNS, CDR2 SASEGT. CDR3 sequence reads: CASSGGPSYEQYF. CDR3 DNA sequence: TGTGCCAGCAGTGGTGGGCCTTCCTACGAGCAGTACTTC.

The V and J genes are TRBV5-4 and TRBJ1-3; D might be TRBD1 (5 bases). The CDR3 contains 13 residues. Germline CDR1 is SGHNT and CDR2 is YYREEE (reference sequence). The germline V and J ends were trimmed by 4 bases and 4 bases, with 9 bases remaining between them. CDR3 nucleotide sequence: TGTGCCAGCAGCGCAGGGTACGGAAACACCATATATTTT. Translating gives CASSAGYGNTIYF.

The J gene is TRBJ2-7, the V gene TRBV29-1; 8 nucleotides line up with TRBD1. Germline loops: CDR1 SQVTM, CDR2 ANQGSEA. The trim removed 4 bases at V and 6 bases at J, leaving 11 bases unmatched. The CDR3 has 14 residues. CDR3 amino acids: CSVVAGGLSSEQYF. CDR3 coding DNA: TGCAGCGTTGTGGCAGGGGGCCTTTCGAGCGAGCAGTACTTC.

In this sample, this clone turned up a few times. The V and J genes are TRBV21-1 and TRBJ1-4. TRBV21-1 represents a pseudogene. The CDR3 loop spans 15 amino acids. The CDR3 region is CASSSLPAAGEKLFF. CDR3 DNA sequence: TGTGCCAGCAGCTCCCTACCCGCGGCGGGGGAAAAACTGTTTTTT.

The V gene is TRBV6-5, the J gene TRBJ1-1; D gene ambiguous. The CDR3 consists of 14 residues. CDR1 and CDR2 (germline): MNHEY, SVGAGI. V dropped 8 bases and J dropped 0 bases, with 13 bases sitting between them. The CDR3 sequence is CASSGVGMNTEAFF. Written as DNA, the CDR3 is TGTGCCAGCTCCGGGGTGGGGATGAACACTGAAGCTTTCTTT.

Here the CDR3 reads CASSSTTGPRYTF. The CDR3 DNA is TGTGCCAGCAGTTCGACTACAGGGCCTCGCTACACCTTC. The rearrangement links TRBV28 to TRBJ1-2; perhaps TRBD1 as D (6 bases). Germline CDR1 is MDHEN and CDR2 is SYDVKM. The CDR3 totals 13 residues. V lost 4 bases to trimming and J lost 9 bases, with 15 bases between them.

The chain recombines TRBV4-1 with TRBJ1-1; D uncertain. Per the germline V gene, CDR1 is MGHRA and CDR2 is YSYEKL. The V end was cut by 3 bases, the J end by 0 bases, with 5 bases between. CDR3 size: 13 residues. The CDR3 loop reads CASSHGMNTEAFF. The DNA for the CDR3 is TGCGCCAGCAGCCACGGGATGAACACTGAAGCTTTCTTT.

The gene calls are TRBV7-9 and TRBJ1-1; 7 positions match TRBD1. V was clipped by 1 base and J by 10 bases; unmatched bases: 6. Looked up from germline, CDR1 is SEHNR and CDR2 is FQNEAQ (reference sequence). This CDR3 comprises 13 residues. The CDR3 DNA sequence: TGTGCCAGCAGCTTAGAGACAGGGTTGGGAGCTTTCTTT. Its translation: CASSLETGLGAFF.